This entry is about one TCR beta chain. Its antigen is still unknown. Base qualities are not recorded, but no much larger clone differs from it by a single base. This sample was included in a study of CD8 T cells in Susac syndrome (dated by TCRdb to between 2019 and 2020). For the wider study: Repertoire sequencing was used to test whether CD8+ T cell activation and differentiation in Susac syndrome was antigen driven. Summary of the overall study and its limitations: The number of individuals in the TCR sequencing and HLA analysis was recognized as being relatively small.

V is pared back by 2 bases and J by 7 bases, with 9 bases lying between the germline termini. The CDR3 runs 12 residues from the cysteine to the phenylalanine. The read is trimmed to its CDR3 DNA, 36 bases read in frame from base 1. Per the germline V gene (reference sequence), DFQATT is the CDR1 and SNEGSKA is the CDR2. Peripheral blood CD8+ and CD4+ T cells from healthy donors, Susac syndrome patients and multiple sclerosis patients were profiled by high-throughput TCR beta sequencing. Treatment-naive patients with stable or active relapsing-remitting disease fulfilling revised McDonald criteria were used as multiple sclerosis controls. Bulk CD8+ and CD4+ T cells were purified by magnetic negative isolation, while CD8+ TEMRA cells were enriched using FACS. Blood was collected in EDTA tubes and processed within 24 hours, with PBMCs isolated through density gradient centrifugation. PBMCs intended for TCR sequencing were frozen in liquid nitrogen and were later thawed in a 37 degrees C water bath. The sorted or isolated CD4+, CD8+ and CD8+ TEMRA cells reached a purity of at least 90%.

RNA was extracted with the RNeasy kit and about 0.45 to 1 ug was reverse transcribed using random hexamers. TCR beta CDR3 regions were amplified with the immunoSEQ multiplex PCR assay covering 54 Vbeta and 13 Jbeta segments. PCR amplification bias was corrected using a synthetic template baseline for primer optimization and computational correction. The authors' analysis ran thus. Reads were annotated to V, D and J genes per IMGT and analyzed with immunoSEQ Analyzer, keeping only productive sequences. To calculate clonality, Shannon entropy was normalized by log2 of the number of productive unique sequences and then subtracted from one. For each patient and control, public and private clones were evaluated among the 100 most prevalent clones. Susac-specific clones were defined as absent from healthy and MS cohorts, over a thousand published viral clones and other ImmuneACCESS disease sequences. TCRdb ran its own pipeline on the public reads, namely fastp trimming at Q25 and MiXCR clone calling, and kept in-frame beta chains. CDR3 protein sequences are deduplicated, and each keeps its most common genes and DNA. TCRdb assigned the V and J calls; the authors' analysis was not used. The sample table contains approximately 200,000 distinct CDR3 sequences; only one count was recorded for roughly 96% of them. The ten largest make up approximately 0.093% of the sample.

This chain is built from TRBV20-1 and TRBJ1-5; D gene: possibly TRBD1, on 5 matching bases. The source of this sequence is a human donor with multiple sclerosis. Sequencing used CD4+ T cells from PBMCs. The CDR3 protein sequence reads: CSARQGSQPQHF. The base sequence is TGCAGTGCTAGACAGGGTTCCCAGCCCCAGCATTTT.